The rows below give T cell receptor beta chains drawn from one sample of a study of T cells in pancreatic ductal adenocarcinoma. Clones were sequenced by immunoSEQ multiplex PCR, and TCRdb holds only the in-frame ones, with some missing. This sample carries approximately 9,000 clones, approximately 89% of them seen once, and the ten largest clones take approximately 3%. Input material: PBMCs. These receptors originate from a human donor with pancreatic ductal adenocarcinoma. Both conserved end residues are part of each CDR3. The order of the fields is J gene, clone size, D gene, V gene, CDR3 DNA, CDR3 protein. D genes are given only for firm matches. Size is omitted from some rows. Given values are once, few, many or a class for expanded clones.

>TRBJ1-6|NA|NA|TRBV11-3
TGTGCCAGCAGCTTCACGACAGTCAGGACGGAGAATTCACCCCTCCACTTT
CASSFTTVRTENSPLHF
>TRBJ1-5|NA|NA|TRBV5-4
TGTGCCAGCAGCTCCTTCCAGGGAGGTCAGCCCCAGCATTTT
CASSSFQGGQPQHF
>TRBJ2-5|once|TRBD1|TRBV27
TGTGCCAGCAGTTACCGATCGACAGGGGGAAAAGAGACCCAGTACTTC
CASSYRSTGGKETQYF
>TRBJ2-2|NA|TRBD1|TRBV5-4
TGTGCCAGCAGCTTGGGGACAGGGGGCACCGGGGAGCTGTTTTTT
CASSLGTGGTGELFF
>TRBJ1-2|NA|TRBD1|TRBV2
TGTGCCAGCAGTAGGGACAGCTTCTTCTATGGCTACACCTTC
CASSRDSFFYGYTF
>TRBJ2-3|NA|TRBD2|TRBV5-1
TGCGCCAGCAGCTTGGTTCCGGGAGGCCCAGATACGCAGTATTTT
CASSLVPGGPDTQYF
>TRBJ2-7|NA|TRBD2|TRBV7-2
TGTGCCAGCAGCGCCCACCCGGGACTAGCGGTCTACGAGCAGTACTTC
CASSAHPGLAVYEQYF
>TRBJ2-7|NA|TRBD2|TRBV10-1
TGCGCCATCTTACCAGTGGGGACTAGCGGGGTAAGTTCCTACGAGCAGTACTTC
CAILPVGTSGVSSYEQYF
>TRBJ1-4|NA|NA|TRBV5-1
TGCGCCAGCAGCTTGGGATCGGGTGAAAAACTGTTTTTT
CASSLGSGEKLFF
>TRBJ1-1|NA|TRBD1|TRBV27
TGTGCCAGCAGTTCCCGGACAGGTGAAGCTTTCTTT
CASSSRTGEAFF
>TRBJ1-2|NA|TRBD1|TRBV5-4
TGTGCCAGCAGCCGGGACAGGGGATGGGGAGGTGGCTACACCTTC
CASSRDRGWGGGYTF
>TRBJ2-1|NA|TRBD2|TRBV28
TGTGCCAGCAGTTCCCTATTAGCGGGAGTGTACAATGAGCAGTTCTTC
CASSSLLAGVYNEQFF
>TRBJ2-2|NA|NA|TRBV9
TGTGCCAGCAGCGCTAGGGGCACCGGGGAGCTGTTTTTT
CASSARGTGELFF
>TRBJ2-5|NA|TRBD1|TRBV30
TGTGCCTGGAGGGGACAGGGTGGTAAAAGTCAGCAAGAGACCCAGTACTTC
CAWRGQGGKSQQETQYF
>TRBJ2-7|NA|NA|TRBV7-2
TGTGCCAGCAGCTTAGATGGGCCAGGAATAACCTACGAGCAGTACTTC
CASSLDGPGITYEQYF
>TRBJ2-3|NA|TRBD1|TRBV5-1
TGCGCCAGCAGCTTGTCGGACAGGAGCACAGATACGCAGTATTTT
CASSLSDRSTDTQYF
>TRBJ2-3|NA|TRBD1|TRBV6-1
TGTGCCAGCGCCGGGACAGCGAGCACAGATACGCAGTATTTT
CASAGTASTDTQYF
>TRBJ2-2|NA|NA|TRBV7-2
TGTGCCAGCAGCTTATCTGTTGGGGAGCTGTTTTTT
CASSLSVGELFF
>TRBJ2-1|NA|NA|TRBV18
TGTGCCAGCTCCCTCCGGGTGGACTCCTACAATGAGCAGTTCTTC
CASSLRVDSYNEQFF
>TRBJ2-2|NA|TRBD2|TRBV7-9
TGTGCCAGCAGCTTAGGACTAGCGGGGGCGAGCGCCGGGGAGCTGTTTTTT
CASSLGLAGASAGELFF
>TRBJ2-3|NA|TRBD1|TRBV28
TGTGCCAGCAGTCCCGGGACAGCGAGCACAGATACGCAGTATTTT
CASSPGTASTDTQYF
>TRBJ2-5|NA|TRBD2|TRBV29-1
TGCAGCGTCTTACCGGGGGGGGCCGGGTCGGCGGAGACCCAGTACTTC
CSVLPGGAGSAETQYF
>TRBJ1-5|NA|NA|TRBV6-4
TGTGCCAGCAGTGAACAGAGGGATCAGCCCCAGCATTTT
CASSEQRDQPQHF
>TRBJ1-1|NA|NA|TRBV6-1
TGTGCCAGCAAACCAGGGGACACTGAAGCTTTCTTT
CASKPGDTEAFF
>TRBJ1-6|few|TRBD1|TRBV18
TGTGCCAGCTCAGCTCAGGGGGCGCGTAATTCACCCCTCCACTTT
CASSAQGARNSPLHF
>TRBJ1-2|NA|NA|TRBV20-1
TGCAGTGCCACCGGGCGGGCAGGCTACACCTTC
CSATGRAGYTF
>TRBJ2-7|NA|TRBD1|TRBV4-1
TGCGCCAGCAGCCGCATGGGACAGGGGGCCCACGAGCAGTACTTC
CASSRMGQGAHEQYF
>TRBJ1-1|NA|NA|TRBV9
TGTGCCAGCAGCTTCGGACTCCAGAACACTGAAGCTTTCTTT
CASSFGLQNTEAFF
>TRBJ1-2|few|NA|TRBV30
TGTGCCTGGAGTGCCATACAGGGAACCTTCTATGGCTACACCTTC
CAWSAIQGTFYGYTF
>TRBJ1-1|NA|TRBD1|TRBV5-1
TGCGCCAGCAGCTTACCCCCGGGGGACAGGAACACTGAAGCTTTCTTT
CASSLPPGDRNTEAFF
>TRBJ2-3|NA|TRBD2|TRBV13
TGTGCCAGCAGCTTAGGAGCGGGGTATATCAGGTATTTT
CASSLGAGYIRYF
>TRBJ2-3|once|TRBD1|TRBV19
TGTGCCAGTAGTCTAGGGACAGTTAGCACAGATACGCAGTATTTT
CASSLGTVSTDTQYF
>TRBJ1-3|NA|NA|TRBV4-3
TGCGCCAGCAGCCATAATCAAGGGGTATCAGGAAACACCATATATTTT
CASSHNQGVSGNTIYF
>TRBJ2-7|NA|TRBD2|TRBV5-1
TGCGCCAGCAGCGTACCGGGACTAGCGGGAAAAGCTCTCTACGAGCAGTACTTC
CASSVPGLAGKALYEQYF
>TRBJ1-1|NA|TRBD1|TRBV19
TGTGCCAGTAGTATGACAGGGGACACTGAAGCTTTCTTT
CASSMTGDTEAFF
>TRBJ1-2|NA|TRBD1|TRBV30
TGTGCCTGGAGCCGGGACAGGGGGCGTTGGGGCTACACCTTC
CAWSRDRGRWGYTF